This T cell receptor beta chain was profiled in a study of cytomegalovirus exposure and HLA in healthy donors. Study in general: In an earlier analysis, 90 million to 130 million unique TCR beta sequences were found from some 200 million T cells. General observations from the study: The study recorded around 160 TCR beta chains that were cytomegalovirus-associated. In the analysis, some V segments, TRBV6-2 and TRBV6-3 included, were excluded as indistinguishable.

In the PCR, 60 Vbeta and 13 Jbeta primers were used. Measured with immunoSEQ multiplex PCR; TCRdb has only the in-frame clones, and not every one. This table has 180,000 or so clones, over 60% appearing once. The germline V and J ends were trimmed by 2 bases and 0 bases, with 11 bases remaining between them. This CDR3 has 15 amino acids. Per germline, CDR1 WNHNN and CDR2 SYGVQD (reference sequence). Remarks on this clone: What it binds is not known.

The receptor's source is a woman in her forties or fifties in good health and CMV-seronegative. The material sequenced was PBMCs. The rearrangement joins TRBV10-1 to TRBJ2-7; D remains unclear. CDR3 residues: CASSEGHPSSYEQYF. The DNA of the CDR3 is TGCGCCAGCAGTGAGGGGCACCCGAGCTCCTACGAGCAGTACTTC.